What follows is one TCR beta chain and its context. This CDR3 is 12 amino acids long. Germline V gives CDR1 SGHTA, CDR2 FQGNSA. Between the trimmed V and J ends, which lost 1 base and 6 bases, there was a span of 4 bases. This specimen belongs to a study of shared clonotypes between healthy human individuals. Assay: immunoSEQ multiplex PCR; the TCRdb copy retains only in-frame clones and omits some. The sample lists 1.5 million to 2.5 million clones, approximately 94% occurring once. CD45RO negativity and positive selection for CCR7 defined naive CD8 cells, a population that excluded terminally differentiated effector memory CD45RA+ cells.

The V call is TRBV7-2, the J call TRBJ2-1, with D uncertain. This receptor was identified in a young man in good health. Sequencing used naive CD8+ T cells sorted from blood. The CDR3, as DNA: TGTGCCAGCAGCTTAGAAGGCAATGAGCAGTTCTTC. Residues: CASSLEGNEQFF.